Relative to its sample, the clone carrying this T cell receptor (beta chain) is medium-sized (0.01 to 0.1%). Around 500 ng RNA was reverse transcribed with alpha and beta constant-region primers. Separate chain-specific third strand synthesis with multiplexing indices produced the alpha and beta libraries. One entry per CDR3 protein results from TCRdb running MiXCR on the 5' RACE reads. The sample lists some 7,600 distinct CDR3 sequences, 7% to 9% seen once, with about 9.9% in the top ten. This sample is part of a study of HIV-infected patients and healthy controls. The CDR3 sequence is 15 residues long. Germline CDR1 MNHEY, CDR2 SVGAGI. V gave up 5 bases and J gave up 5 bases, with 19 bases separating them. The repertoire came from unfractionated whole blood and reflected all unsorted peripheral T cells.

The source material was blood, sampled before antiretroviral therapy. The TCR sequence derives from an adult with HIV infection. The chain has TRBV6-5 and TRBJ2-7; a possible D gene is TRBD1 (5 bases). The CDR3 nucleotides read TGTGCCAGCAGTCCTCTCTGGTCAGGGTCCCACGAGCAGTACTTC. Its translation: CASSPLWSGSHEQYF.